This TCR beta chain was sequenced during a study of control samples from healthy donors and cancer patients. Profiled with immunoSEQ multiplex PCR; TCRdb holds only in-frame clones, not every one. The data hold fewer than 200,000 clones, with 80% to 95% observed a single time. This clone was recorded once. Trimming took 1 base from V and 9 from J; bases not matched to a gene: 6. CDR1 MGHRA and CDR2 YSYEKL come from the germline V gene. CDR3 size: 15 residues. The sequencing sample was made of blood. J is TRBJ1-6 and V is TRBV4-1; TRBD1 matches at 7 bases. The source is a woman in her sixties in good health. The CDR3: CASSQAVAGGSPLHF. The CDR3 nucleotides are TGCGCCAGCAGCCAAGCGGTGGCAGGGGGTTCACCCCTCCACTTT.